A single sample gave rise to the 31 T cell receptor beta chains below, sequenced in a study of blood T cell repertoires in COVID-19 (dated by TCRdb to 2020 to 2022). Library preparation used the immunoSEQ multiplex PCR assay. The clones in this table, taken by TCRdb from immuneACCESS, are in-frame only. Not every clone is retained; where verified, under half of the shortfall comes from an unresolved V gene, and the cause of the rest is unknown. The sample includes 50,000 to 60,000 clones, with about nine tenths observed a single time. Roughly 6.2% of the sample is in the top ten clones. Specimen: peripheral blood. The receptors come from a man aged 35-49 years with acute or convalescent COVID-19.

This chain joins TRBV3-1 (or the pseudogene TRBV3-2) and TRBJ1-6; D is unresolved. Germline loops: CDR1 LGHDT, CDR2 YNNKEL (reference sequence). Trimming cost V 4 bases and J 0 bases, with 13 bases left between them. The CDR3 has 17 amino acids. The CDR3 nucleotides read TGTGCCAGCAGCCCTTCAACGGGGAGCTCCTATAATTCACCCCTCCACTTT. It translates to CASSPSTGSSYNSPLHF.

CDR3 sequence reads: CASSSGLAGVWEQFF. CDR3 DNA: TGTGCCAGCAGCTCCGGACTAGCGGGAGTGTGGGAGCAGTTCTTC. The genes are TRBV5-4 and TRBJ2-1; 13 bases are shared with TRBD2. J was trimmed by 10 bases and V by 3 bases; bases with no gene match: 7. Germline lookup yields CDR1 SGHNT and CDR2 YYREEE (reference sequence). CDR3 length: 15 residues. Filled out from reference TRBV5-4 and TRBJ2-1, the complete variable domain reads ETGVTQSPTHLIKTRGQQVTLRCSSQSGHNTVSWYQQALGQGPQFIFQYYREEENGRGNFPPRFSGLQFPNYSSELNVNALELDDSALYLCASSSGLAGVWEQFFGPGTRLTVL.

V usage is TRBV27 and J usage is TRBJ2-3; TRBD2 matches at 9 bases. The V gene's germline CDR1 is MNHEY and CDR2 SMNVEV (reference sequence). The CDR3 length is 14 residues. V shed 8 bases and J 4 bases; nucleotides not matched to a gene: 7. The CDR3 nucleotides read TGTGCCAGCCTTCCCGGGACTAGCTCAGATACGCAGTATTTT. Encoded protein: CASLPGTSSDTQYF.

The CDR3 spells CASSIQNTGELFF. Written as DNA, the CDR3 is TGTGCCAGTAGTATACAGAACACCGGGGAGCTGTTTTTT. The genes are TRBV19 and TRBJ2-2; no definite D call. V dropped 2 bases and J dropped 1 base, with 2 bases sitting between them. The length of the CDR3 is 13 residues. CDR1 is LNHDA and CDR2 is SQIVND in the germline V gene (reference sequence).

In DNA form, the CDR3 reads TGTGCCAGTAGTATAGGGGCGGGGGAGACCCAGTACTTC. Translated: CASSIGAGETQYF. The V call is TRBV19, the J call TRBJ2-5, with D maybe TRBD2 (6 bases). V was clipped by 1 base and J by 5 bases, with 8 bases between them. The CDR3 totals 13 residues. Germline V gives CDR1 LNHDA, CDR2 SQIVND (reference sequence).

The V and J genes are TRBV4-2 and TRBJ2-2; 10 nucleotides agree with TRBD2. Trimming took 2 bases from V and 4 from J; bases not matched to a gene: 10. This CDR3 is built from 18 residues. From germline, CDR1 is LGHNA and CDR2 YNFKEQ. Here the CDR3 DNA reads TGTGCCAGCAGCCAACGTTCTCCTAGCGGGAGAATCACCGGGGAGCTGTTTTTT. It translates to CASSQRSPSGRITGELFF.

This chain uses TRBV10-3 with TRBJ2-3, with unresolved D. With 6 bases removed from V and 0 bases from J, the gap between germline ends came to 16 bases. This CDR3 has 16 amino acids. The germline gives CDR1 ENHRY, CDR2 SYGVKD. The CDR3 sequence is CAIRTNSLDSTDTQYF. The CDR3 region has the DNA TGTGCCATCAGGACAAACAGCTTAGATAGCACAGATACGCAGTATTTT.

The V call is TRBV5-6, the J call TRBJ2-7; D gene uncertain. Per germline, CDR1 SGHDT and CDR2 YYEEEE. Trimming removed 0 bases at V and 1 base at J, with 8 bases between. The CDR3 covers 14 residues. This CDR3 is CASSLVPGSYEQYF. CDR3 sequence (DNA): TGTGCCAGCAGCTTGGTCCCGGGTTCCTACGAGCAGTACTTC. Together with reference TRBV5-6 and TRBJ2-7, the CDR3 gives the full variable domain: DAGVTQSPTHLIKTRGQQVTLRCSPKSGHDTVSWYQQALGQGPQFIFQYYEEEERQRGNFPDRFSGHQFPNYSSELNVNALLLGDSALYLCASSLVPGSYEQYFGPGTRLTVT.

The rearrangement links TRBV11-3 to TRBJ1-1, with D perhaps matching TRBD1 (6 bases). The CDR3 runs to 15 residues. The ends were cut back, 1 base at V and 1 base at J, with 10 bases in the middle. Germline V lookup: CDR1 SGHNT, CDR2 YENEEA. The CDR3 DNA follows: TGTGCCAGCAGCTTAGGGACAGACTGGAACACTGAAGCTTTCTTT. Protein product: CASSLGTDWNTEAFF.

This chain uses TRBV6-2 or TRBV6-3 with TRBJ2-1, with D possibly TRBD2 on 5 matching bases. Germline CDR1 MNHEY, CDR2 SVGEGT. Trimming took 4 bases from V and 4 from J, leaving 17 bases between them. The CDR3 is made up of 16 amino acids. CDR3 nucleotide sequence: TGTGCCAGCAGTTTCTGGGCGGGCTCCTCATACAATGAGCAGTTCTTC. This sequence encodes CASSFWAGSSYNEQFF.

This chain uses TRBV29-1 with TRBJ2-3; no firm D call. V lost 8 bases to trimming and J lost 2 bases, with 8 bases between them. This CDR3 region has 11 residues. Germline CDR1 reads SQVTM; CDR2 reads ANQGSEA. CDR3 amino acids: CSTTFTDTQYF. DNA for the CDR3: TGCAGCACAACGTTCACAGATACGCAGTATTTT.

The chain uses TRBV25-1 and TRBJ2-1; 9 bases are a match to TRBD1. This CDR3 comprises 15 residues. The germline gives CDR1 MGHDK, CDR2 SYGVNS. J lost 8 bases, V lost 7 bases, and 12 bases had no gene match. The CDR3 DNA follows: TGTGCCAGCACCTGGGACGGGACAGGGCACCATGAGCAGTTCTTC. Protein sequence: CASTWDGTGHHEQFF.

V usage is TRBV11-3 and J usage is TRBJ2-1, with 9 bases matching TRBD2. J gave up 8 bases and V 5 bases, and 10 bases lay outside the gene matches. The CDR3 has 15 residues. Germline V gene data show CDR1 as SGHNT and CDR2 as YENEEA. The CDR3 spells CASSQAAGGPHEQFF. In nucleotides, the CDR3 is TGTGCCAGCAGCCAGGCGGCGGGAGGGCCACATGAGCAGTTCTTC.

The CDR3 is CASSIVARGVTYNEQFF. Written as DNA, the CDR3 is TGTGCCAGTAGTATAGTCGCCAGGGGCGTTACCTACAATGAGCAGTTCTTC. The chain recombines TRBV19 with TRBJ2-1; D may be TRBD1 (6 bases). The ends were cut back, 1 base at V and 2 bases at J, with 15 bases in the middle. Per the germline V gene, CDR1 is LNHDA and CDR2 is SQIVND (reference sequence). The CDR3 contains 17 residues.

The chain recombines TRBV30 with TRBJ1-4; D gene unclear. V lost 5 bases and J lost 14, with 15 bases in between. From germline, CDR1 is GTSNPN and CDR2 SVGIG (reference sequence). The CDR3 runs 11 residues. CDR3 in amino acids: CAWGVERDLFF. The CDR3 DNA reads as TGTGCCTGGGGGGTGGAGCGGGATCTGTTTTTT.

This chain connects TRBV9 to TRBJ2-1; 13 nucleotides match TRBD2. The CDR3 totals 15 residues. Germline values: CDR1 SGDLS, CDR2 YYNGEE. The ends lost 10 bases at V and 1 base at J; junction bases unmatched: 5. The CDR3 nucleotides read TGTGCCTCGGGGGGACTAGCGGGGTCCTACAATGAGCAGTTCTTC. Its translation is CASGGLAGSYNEQFF.

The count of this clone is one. CDR3 coding DNA: TGCGCCAGCAGCCAAGTTGGAGCGAACACTGAAGCTTTCTTT. This encodes CASSQVGANTEAFF. The chain links TRBV4-1 to TRBJ1-1; D is undetermined. Trimming stripped 1 base from V and 1 base from J, with 7 bases between. This CDR3 is built from 14 residues. Germline CDR1 MGHRA, CDR2 YSYEKL.

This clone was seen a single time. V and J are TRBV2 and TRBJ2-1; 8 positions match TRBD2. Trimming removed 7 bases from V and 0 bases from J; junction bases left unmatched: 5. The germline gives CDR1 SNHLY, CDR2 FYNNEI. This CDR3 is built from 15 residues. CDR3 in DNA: TGTGCCAGCACGCAAACTAGCGGCTCCTACAATGAGCAGTTCTTC. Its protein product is CASTQTSGSYNEQFF.

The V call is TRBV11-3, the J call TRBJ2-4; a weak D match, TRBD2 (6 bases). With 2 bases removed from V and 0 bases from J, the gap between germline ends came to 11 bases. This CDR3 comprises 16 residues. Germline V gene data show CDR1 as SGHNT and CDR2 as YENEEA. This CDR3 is CASSLTSGLAKNIQYF. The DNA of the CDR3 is TGTGCCAGCAGCTTAACCAGCGGGTTAGCCAAAAACATTCAGTACTTC.

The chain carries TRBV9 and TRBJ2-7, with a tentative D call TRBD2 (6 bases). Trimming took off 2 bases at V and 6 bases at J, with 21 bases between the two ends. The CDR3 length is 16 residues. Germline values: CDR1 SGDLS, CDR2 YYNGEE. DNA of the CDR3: TGTGCCAGCAGCGTTTCGGCTCTTGGTCAGCGGGTCGAGCAGTACTTC. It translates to CASSVSALGQRVEQYF.

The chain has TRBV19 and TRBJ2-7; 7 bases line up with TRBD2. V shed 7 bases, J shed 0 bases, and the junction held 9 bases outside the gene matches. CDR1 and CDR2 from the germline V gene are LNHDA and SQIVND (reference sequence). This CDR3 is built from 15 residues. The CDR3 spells CASTPTREDSYEQYF. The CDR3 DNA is TGTGCCAGTACCCCCACCCGGGAGGACTCCTACGAGCAGTACTTC. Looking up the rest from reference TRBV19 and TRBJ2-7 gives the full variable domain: DGGITQSPKYLFRKEGQNVTLSCEQNLNHDAMYWYRQDPGQGLRLIYYSQIVNDFQKGDIAEGYSVSREKKESFPLTVTSAQKNPTAFYLCASTPTREDSYEQYFGPGTRLTVT.

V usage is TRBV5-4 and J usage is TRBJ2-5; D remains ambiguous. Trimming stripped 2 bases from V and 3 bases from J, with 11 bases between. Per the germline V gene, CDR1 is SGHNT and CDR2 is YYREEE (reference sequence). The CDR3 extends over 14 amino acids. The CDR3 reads CASSLPGLKETQYF. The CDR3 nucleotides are TGTGCCAGCAGCTTACCTGGCCTCAAAGAGACCCAGTACTTC.

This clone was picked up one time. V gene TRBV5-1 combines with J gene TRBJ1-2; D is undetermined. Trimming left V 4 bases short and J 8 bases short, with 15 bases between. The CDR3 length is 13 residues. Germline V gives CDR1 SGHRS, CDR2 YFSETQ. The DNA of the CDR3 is TGCGCCAGCAGCGAGACCCTCTCGGAGGGCTACACCTTC. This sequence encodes CASSETLSEGYTF.

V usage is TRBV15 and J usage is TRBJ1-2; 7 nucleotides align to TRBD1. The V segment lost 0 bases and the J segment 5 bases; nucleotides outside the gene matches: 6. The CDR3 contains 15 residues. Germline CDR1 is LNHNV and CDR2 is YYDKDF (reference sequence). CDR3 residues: CATSRDPGTEYGYTF. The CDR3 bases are TGTGCCACCAGCAGAGACCCTGGGACAGAGTATGGCTACACCTTC.

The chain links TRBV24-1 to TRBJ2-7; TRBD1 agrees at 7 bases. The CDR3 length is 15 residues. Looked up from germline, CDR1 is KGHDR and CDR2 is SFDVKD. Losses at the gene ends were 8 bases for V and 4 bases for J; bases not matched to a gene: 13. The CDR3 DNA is TGTGCCACCACCCAGTTCCCCAGGGGGTCGTACGAGCAGTACTTC. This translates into CATTQFPRGSYEQYF.

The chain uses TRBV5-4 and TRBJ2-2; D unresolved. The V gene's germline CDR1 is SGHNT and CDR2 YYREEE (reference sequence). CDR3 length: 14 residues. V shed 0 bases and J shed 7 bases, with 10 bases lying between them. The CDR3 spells CASSLGSSGGELFF. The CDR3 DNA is TGTGCCAGCAGCTTGGGGAGTTCGGGCGGGGAGCTGTTTTTT. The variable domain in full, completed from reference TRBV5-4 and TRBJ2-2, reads ETGVTQSPTHLIKTRGQQVTLRCSSQSGHNTVSWYQQALGQGPQFIFQYYREEENGRGNFPPRFSGLQFPNYSSELNVNALELDDSALYLCASSLGSSGGELFFGEGSRLTVL.

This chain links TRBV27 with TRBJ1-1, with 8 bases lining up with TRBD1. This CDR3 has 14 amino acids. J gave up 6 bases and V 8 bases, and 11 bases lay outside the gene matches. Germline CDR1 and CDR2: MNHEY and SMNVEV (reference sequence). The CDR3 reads CASGYRGTVAEAFF. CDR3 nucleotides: TGTGCCAGCGGTTACAGGGGGACGGTCGCTGAAGCTTTCTTT.

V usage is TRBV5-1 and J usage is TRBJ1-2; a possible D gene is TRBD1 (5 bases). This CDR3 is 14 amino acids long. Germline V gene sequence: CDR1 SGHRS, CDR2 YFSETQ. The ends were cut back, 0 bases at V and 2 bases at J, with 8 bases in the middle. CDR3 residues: CASSLAKGNYGYTF. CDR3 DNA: TGCGCCAGCAGCTTGGCAAAGGGGAACTATGGCTACACCTTC.

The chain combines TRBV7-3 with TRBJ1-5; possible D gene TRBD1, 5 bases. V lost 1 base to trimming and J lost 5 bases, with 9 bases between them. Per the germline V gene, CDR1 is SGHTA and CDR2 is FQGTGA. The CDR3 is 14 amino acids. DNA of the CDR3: TGTGCCAGCAGCTTAAAAGGGGCGGATCAGCCCCAGCATTTT. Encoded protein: CASSLKGADQPQHF. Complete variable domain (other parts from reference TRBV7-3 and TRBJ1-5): GAGVSQTPSNKVTEKGKYVELRCDPISGHTALYWYRQSLGQGPEFLIYFQGTGAADDSGLPNDRFFAVRPEGSVSTLKIQRTERGDSAVYLCASSLKGADQPQHFGDGTRLSIL.

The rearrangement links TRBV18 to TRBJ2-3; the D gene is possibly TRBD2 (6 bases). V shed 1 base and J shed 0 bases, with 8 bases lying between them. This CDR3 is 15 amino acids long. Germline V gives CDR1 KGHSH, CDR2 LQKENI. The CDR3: CASSPRGISTDTQYF. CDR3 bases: TGTGCCAGCTCACCACGCGGGATCAGCACAGATACGCAGTATTTT.

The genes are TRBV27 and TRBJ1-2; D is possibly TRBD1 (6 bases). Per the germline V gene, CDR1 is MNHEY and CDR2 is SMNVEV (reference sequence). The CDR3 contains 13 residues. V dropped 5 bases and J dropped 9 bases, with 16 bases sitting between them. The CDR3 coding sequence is TGTGCCAGCAGTCTCAGGGGTGGGAGTAGCTACACCTTC. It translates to CASSLRGGSSYTF.